A single sample is the source of the 5 T cell receptor beta chains below, sequenced in a study of vaccination effects on CD4 cells after COVID-19. Using viral peptide pools, the ViraFEST assay grew out antigen-specific CD4+ T cells prior to sequencing. With more than nine days of culture completed, CD4+ T cells were isolated. According to the study, vaccine recipients showed no prior SARS-CoV-2 infection and negative nucleocapsid antibodies. The protocol was immunoSEQ multiplex PCR, while the TCRdb copy is restricted to in-frame clones and leaves out a portion. This sample has 20,000 to 25,000 clones; around two thirds occur once, and the top ten carry around 13%. Their cognate antigens are unknown. This specimen was CD4+ T cells from PBMCs cultured with HCoV-OC43 spike peptides, taken before COVID-19 vaccination. As for subset: HCoV-OC43 spike overlapping peptide pool stimulation. Receptor source: a human donor who received a COVID-19 vaccine.

The J gene is TRBJ2-3, the V gene TRBV6-1, with TRBD1 as a possible D gene (6 bases). Trimming left V 0 bases short and J 2 bases short, with 12 bases between. The CDR3 is 16 residues long. CDR1 MNHNS and CDR2 SASEGT come from the germline V gene. CDR3 sequence: CASSEAPGAVTDTQYF. CDR3 DNA: TGTGCCAGCAGTGAAGCGCCAGGGGCGGTCACAGATACGCAGTATTTT.

The chain combines TRBV29-1 with TRBJ1-1; TRBD1 might be the D (6 bases). Looked up from germline, CDR1 is SQVTM and CDR2 is ANQGSEA. CDR3 size: 18 residues. Trimming took off 4 bases at V and 1 base at J, with 25 bases between the two ends. The chain's CDR3 is CSVGGGLWARIGNTEAFF. The CDR3 DNA follows: TGCAGCGTTGGTGGGGGGCTGTGGGCGAGAATAGGGAACACTGAAGCTTTCTTT. Supplemented by reference TRBV29-1 and TRBJ1-1, the full variable domain reads SAVISQKPSRDICQRGTSLTIQCQVDSQVTMMFWYRQQPGQSLTLIATANQGSEATYESGFVIDKFPISRPNLTFSTLTVSNMSPEDSSIYLCSVGGGLWARIGNTEAFFGQGTRLTVV.

In this sample, this clone turned up a few times. V is TRBV6-5 and J is TRBJ1-5; the D is unclear. V lost 5 bases, J lost 7 bases, and 18 bases lay in between. Germline V gives CDR1 MNHEY, CDR2 SVGAGI. The length of the CDR3 is 15 residues. The CDR3 sequence: CASSTHGSGNQPQHF. The CDR3 nucleotides read TGTGCCAGCAGTACCCACGGGTCGGGAAACCAGCCCCAGCATTTT.

J is TRBJ2-3 and V is TRBV2; 8 nucleotides agree with TRBD2. CDR3 length: 12 amino acids. V trimming: 10 bases; J trimming: 1 base; junction bases outside the gene matches: 1. Germline V gives CDR1 SNHLY, CDR2 FYNNEI. This chain's CDR3 is CATTSGTDTQYF. The CDR3 nucleotides read TGTGCCACGACTAGCGGCACAGATACGCAGTATTTT. Looking up the rest from reference TRBV2 and TRBJ2-3 gives the full variable domain: EPEVTQTPSHQVTQMGQEVILRCVPISNHLYFYWYRQILGQKVEFLVSFYNNEISEKSEIFDDQFSVERPDGSNFTLKIRSTKLEDSAMYFCATTSGTDTQYFGPGTRLTVL.

The chain combines TRBV6-2 or TRBV6-3 with TRBJ2-7, with TRBD1 as a possible D gene (6 bases). Germline V gene data show CDR1 as MNHEY and CDR2 as SVGEGT. Trimming cost V 3 bases and J 4 bases, with 13 bases left between them. The CDR3 covers 14 residues. The CDR3 coding sequence is TGTGCCAGCAGTTATTCTCGGGGACAATACGAGCAGTACTTC. Translated, it gives CASSYSRGQYEQYF.